Sequencing of this TCR beta chain was carried out in a study of CD8+CD57+ T cells in acquired aplastic anemia. Study-wide context: Roughly 3 ug was the average amount of DNA from sorted CD4+ and CD8+ cells.

Study findings and constraints: The number of CD8+ CDR3 sequences shared by patients and controls was roughly 31.

Sequencing was done on patients that had shown CD8+CD57+ cell expansion by flow cytometry. Everyone among the patients had severe acquired aplastic anemia. Patients had not yet gotten any therapy when their blood was taken for sampling. Deletions cut 4 bases from V and 8 bases from J, with 14 bases between. The length of the CDR3 is 14 residues. Per the germline V gene, CDR1 is LNHNV and CDR2 is YYDKDF (reference sequence). Profiling that covered TCR beta VDJ and CDR3 relied on genomic DNA as its template. TCRdb used MiXCR to reprocess the reads, holding one entry per CDR3 protein. The sample holds around 130,000 distinct CDR3 sequences, about 60% seen once. About this clonotype: Antigen specificity is unknown.

This TCR was sampled from a human donor with aplastic anemia. The sample consisted of sorted CD4+, CD8+, or CD8+CD57+ T cells (not recorded which) from PBMCs. The chain employs TRBV15 and TRBJ1-4; tentative D call: TRBD1 (5 bases). The CDR3 nucleotides are TGTGCCACCAGCACCGGGATAGGGGACGAAAAACTGTTTTTT. It yields the protein CATSTGIGDEKLFF.